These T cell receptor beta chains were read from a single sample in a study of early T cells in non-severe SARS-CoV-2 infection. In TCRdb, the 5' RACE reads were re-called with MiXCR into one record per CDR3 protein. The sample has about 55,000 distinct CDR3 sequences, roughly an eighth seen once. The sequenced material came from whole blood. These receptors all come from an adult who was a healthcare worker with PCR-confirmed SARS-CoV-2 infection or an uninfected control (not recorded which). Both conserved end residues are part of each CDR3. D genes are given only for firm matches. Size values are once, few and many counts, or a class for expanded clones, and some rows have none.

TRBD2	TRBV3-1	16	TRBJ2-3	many	TGTGCCAGCAGCAACGGCGGGGGGCTAAACACAGATACGCAGTATTTT	CASSNGGGLNTDTQYF
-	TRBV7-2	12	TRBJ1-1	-	TGTGCCAGCAGCTGGGGCCGCACTGAAGCTTTCTTT	CASSWGRTEAFF
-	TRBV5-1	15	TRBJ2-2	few	TGCGCCAGCAGCTTGCAAAGGGGGGACACCGGGGAGCTGTTTTTT	CASSLQRGDTGELFF
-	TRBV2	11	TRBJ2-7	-	TGTGCCAGCGGGCAGAACTACGAGCAGTACTTC	CASGQNYEQYF
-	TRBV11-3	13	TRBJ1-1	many	TGTGCCAGCAGCTCCGGGGCGGGGACTGAAGCTTTCTTT	CASSSGAGTEAFF
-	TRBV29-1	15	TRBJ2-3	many	TGCAGCGTTGAAGCTTCAACAGTAGGCACAGATACGCAGTATTTT	CSVEASTVGTDTQYF
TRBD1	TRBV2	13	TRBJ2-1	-	TGTGCCAGCAGGGGGACAGGGGGCAATGAGCAGTTCTTC	CASRGTGGNEQFF
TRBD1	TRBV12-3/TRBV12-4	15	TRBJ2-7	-	TGTGCCAGCAGTTTCGGCAGGGGGCTGAAGTACGAGCAGTACTTC	CASSFGRGLKYEQYF
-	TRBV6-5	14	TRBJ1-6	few	TGTGCCAGCAGTCGGGGTCGATTGGGGTCACCCCTCCACTTT	CASSRGRLGSPLHF
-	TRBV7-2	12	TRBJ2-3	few	TGTGCCAGCAGCAATTCTGCCGCTACGCAGTATTTT	CASSNSAATQYF
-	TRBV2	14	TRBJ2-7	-	TGTGCCAGCAGTGACAGTTGGGGCTCCTACGAGCAGTACTTC	CASSDSWGSYEQYF
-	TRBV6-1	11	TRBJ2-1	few	TGTGCCAGCAGTGAAAACAATGAGCAGTTCTTC	CASSENNEQFF
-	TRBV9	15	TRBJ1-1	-	TGTGCCAGCAGCGTAGATCAGGTCCCGAACACTGAAGCTTTCTTT	CASSVDQVPNTEAFF
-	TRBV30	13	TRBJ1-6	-	TGTGCCTGGAGTACAGGGCATAATTCACCCCTCCACTTT	CAWSTGHNSPLHF
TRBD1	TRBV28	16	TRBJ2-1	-	TGTGCCAGCAGAAAGCCGGGACAGGGGGCGCGAGATGAGCAGTTCTTC	CASRKPGQGARDEQFF
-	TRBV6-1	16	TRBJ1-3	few	TGTGCCAGCAGGACCCCCCAAGGGGGGTATGGAAACACCATATATTTT	CASRTPQGGYGNTIYF
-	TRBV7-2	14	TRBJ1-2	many	TGTGCCAGCAGCTTGGCAGGGAGAAAGAATGGCTACACCTTC	CASSLAGRKNGYTF
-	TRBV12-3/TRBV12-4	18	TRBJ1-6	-	TGTGCCAGCAGCTTAGGGGCTAACAGGGCCTCCTATAATTCACCCCTCCACTTT	CASSLGANRASYNSPLHF
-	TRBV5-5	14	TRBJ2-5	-	TGTGCCAGCAGCTTGGTCCAGGGGGGAGAGACCCAGTACTTC	CASSLVQGGETQYF
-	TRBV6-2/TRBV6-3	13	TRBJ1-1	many	TGTGCCAGTTCTTCAGGGGAGAGAACTGAAGCTTTCTTT	CASSSGERTEAFF
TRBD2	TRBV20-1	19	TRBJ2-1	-	TGCAGTGCTCATTTTACCCTGGGGACTAGCGGGGCCCGGGCAAATGAGCAGTTCTTC	CSAHFTLGTSGARANEQFF
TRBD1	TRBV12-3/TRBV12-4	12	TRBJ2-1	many	TGTGCCAGCAGCTTCAGGGGGACTGAGCAGTTCTTC	CASSFRGTEQFF
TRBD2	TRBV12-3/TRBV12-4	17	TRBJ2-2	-	TGTGCCAGCACCTTTCTTACGGGGGGTCCGACTGACGGGGAGCTGTTTTTT	CASTFLTGGPTDGELFF
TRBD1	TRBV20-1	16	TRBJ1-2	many	TGCAGTGCTAGATGGGACAGGTCAGGTGGATCTATTGGCTACACCTTC	CSARWDRSGGSIGYTF
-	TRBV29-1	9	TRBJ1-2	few	TGCAGCGTTGAACTCGGCTACACCTTC	CSVELGYTF
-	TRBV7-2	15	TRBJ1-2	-	TGTGCCAGCAGCTTAGCCCCGGCAGGGTCATATGGCTACACCTTC	CASSLAPAGSYGYTF
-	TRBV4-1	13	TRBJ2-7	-	TGCGCCAGCAGCCAAGACAGGCGTTACGAGCAGTACTTC	CASSQDRRYEQYF
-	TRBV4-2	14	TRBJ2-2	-	TGTGCCAGCAGCCAAAACAGAAACACCGGGGAGCTGTTTTTT	CASSQNRNTGELFF
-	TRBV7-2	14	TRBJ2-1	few	TGTGCCAGCAGCGCCTCAGGACGCAACAATGAGCAGTTCTTC	CASSASGRNNEQFF
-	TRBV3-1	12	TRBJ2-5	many	TGTGCCAGCAGCCAATTGGGAGAGACCCAGTACTTC	CASSQLGETQYF
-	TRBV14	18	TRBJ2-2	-	TGTGCCAGCAGCCAAGATTACCGAAGGCAGGGGAACACCGGGGAGCTGTTTTTT	CASSQDYRRQGNTGELFF
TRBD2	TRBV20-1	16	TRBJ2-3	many	TGCAGTGCTAGTGTAGCGGGGGGACCTAGCACAGATACGCAGTATTTT	CSASVAGGPSTDTQYF
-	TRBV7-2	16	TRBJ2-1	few	TGTGCCAGCAGCTACGTCGGGGGCGGTTTGTACAATGAGCAGTTCTTC	CASSYVGGGLYNEQFF
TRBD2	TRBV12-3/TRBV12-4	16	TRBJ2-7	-	TGTGCCAGCAGCCCCCAGACTAGCGGGGGGGCCGGCGAGCAGTACTTC	CASSPQTSGGAGEQYF
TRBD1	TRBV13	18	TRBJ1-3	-	TGTGCCAGCAGCTTTCCCCCGGGACAGCTAATCTCTGGAAACACCATATATTTT	CASSFPPGQLISGNTIYF
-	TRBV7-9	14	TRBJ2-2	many	TGTGCCAGCAGCCGAGCGGCGATCACCGGGGAGCTGTTTTTT	CASSRAAITGELFF